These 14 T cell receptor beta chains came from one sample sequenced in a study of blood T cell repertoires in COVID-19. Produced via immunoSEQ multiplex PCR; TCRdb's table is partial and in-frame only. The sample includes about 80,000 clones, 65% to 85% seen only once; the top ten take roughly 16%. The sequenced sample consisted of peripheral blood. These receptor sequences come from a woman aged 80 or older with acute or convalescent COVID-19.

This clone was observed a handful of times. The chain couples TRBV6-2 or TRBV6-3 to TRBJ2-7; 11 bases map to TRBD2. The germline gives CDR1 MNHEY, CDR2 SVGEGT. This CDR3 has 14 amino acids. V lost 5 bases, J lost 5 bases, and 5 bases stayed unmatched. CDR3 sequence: CASSTSGGGNEQYF. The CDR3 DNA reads TGTGCCAGCAGTACTAGCGGGGGCGGGAACGAGCAGTACTTC.

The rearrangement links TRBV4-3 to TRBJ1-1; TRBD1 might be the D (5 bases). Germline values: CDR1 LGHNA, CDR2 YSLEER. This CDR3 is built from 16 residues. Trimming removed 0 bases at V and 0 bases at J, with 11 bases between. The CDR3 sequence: CASSQEVRAMNTEAFF. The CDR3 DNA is TGCGCCAGCAGCCAAGAGGTCAGGGCTATGAACACTGAAGCTTTCTTT.

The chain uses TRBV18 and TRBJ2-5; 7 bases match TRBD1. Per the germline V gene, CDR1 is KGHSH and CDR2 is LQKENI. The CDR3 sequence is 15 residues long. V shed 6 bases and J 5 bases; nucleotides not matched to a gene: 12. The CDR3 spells CASSRDSLQGETQYF. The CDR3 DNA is TGTGCCAGCTCCCGGGACAGTCTTCAGGGGGAGACCCAGTACTTC. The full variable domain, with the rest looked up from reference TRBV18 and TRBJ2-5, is NAGVMQNPRHLVRRRGQEARLRCSPMKGHSHVYWYRQLPEEGLKFMVYLQKENIIDESGMPKERFSAEFPKEGPSILRIQQVVRGDSAAYFCASSRDSLQGETQYFGPGTRLLVL.

The CDR3 region has the DNA TGTGCCAGCAGCGGGACAGGGGGCTCTGGAAACACCATATATTTT. Translating it yields CASSGTGGSGNTIYF. The rearrangement uses TRBV6-4 and TRBJ1-3; TRBD1 aligns across 11 bases. Germline loops: CDR1 MRHNA, CDR2 SNTAGT. With 6 bases clipped from V and 0 bases from J, the junction kept 1 base outside the gene matches. CDR3 length: 15 amino acids.

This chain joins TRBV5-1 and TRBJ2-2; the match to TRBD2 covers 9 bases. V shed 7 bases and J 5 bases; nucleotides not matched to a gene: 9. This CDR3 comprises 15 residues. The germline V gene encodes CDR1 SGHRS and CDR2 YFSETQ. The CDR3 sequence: CASASAGGLTGELFF. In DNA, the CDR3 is TGCGCCAGCGCCTCGGCGGGGGGGCTAACCGGGGAGCTGTTTTTT.

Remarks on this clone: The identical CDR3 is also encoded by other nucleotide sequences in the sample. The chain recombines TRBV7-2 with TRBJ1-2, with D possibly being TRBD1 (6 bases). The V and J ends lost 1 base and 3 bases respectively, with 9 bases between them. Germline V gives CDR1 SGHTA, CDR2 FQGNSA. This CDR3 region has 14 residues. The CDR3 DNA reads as TGTGCCAGCAGCTTAGGCTGGACAGACTATGGCTACACCTTC. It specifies CASSLGWTDYGYTF.

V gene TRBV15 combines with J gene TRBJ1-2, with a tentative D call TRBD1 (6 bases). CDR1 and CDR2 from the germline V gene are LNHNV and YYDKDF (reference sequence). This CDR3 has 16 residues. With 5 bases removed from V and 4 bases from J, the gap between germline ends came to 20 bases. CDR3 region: CATSPLVQGWSYGYTF. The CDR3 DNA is TGTGCCACCAGCCCCCTAGTACAGGGTTGGTCCTATGGCTACACCTTC.

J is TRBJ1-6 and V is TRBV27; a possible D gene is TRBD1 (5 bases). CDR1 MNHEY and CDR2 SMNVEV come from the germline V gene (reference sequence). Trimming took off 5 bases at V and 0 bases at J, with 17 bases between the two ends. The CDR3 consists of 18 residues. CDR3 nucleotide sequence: TGTGCCAGCAGTCTGACGGGGGAGGATAGCTCCTATAATTCACCCCTCCACTTT. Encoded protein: CASSLTGEDSSYNSPLHF.

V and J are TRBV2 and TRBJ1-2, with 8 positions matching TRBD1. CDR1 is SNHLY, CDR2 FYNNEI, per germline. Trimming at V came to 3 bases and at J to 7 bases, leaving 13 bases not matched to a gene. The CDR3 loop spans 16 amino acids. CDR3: CASSDSGGSLRGGYTF. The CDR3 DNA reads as TGTGCCAGCAGTGATTCAGGGGGCTCCCTTCGTGGTGGCTACACCTTC.

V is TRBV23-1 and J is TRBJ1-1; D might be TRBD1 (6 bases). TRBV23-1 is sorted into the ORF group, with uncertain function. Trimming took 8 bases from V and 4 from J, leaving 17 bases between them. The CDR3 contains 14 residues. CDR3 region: CASPRGGLVTEAFF. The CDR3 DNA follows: TGCGCCAGCCCCAGGGGAGGGTTGGTCACTGAAGCTTTCTTT.

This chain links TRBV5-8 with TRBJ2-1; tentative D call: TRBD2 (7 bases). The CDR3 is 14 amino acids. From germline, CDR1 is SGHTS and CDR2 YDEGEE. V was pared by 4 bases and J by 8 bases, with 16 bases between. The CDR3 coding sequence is TGTGCCAGCAGCGGGGGGGGCGGGTTTGATGAGCAGTTCTTC. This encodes CASSGGGGFDEQFF.

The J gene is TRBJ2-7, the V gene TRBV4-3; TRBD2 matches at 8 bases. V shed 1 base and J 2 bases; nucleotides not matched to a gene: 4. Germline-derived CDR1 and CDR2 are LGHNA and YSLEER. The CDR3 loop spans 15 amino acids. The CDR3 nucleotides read TGCGCCAGCAGCCAAGCAGCGGGGGAGACCTACGAGCAGTACTTC. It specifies CASSQAAGETYEQYF.

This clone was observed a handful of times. The CDR3 here is CASSLGAGTDTQYF. DNA of the CDR3: TGTGCCAGCAGCTTAGGAGCAGGAACAGATACGCAGTATTTT. The chain links TRBV7-8 to TRBJ2-3; D is unclear. The V and J ends lost 1 base and 3 bases respectively, with 8 bases between them. The CDR3 length is 14 residues. Germline-derived CDR1 and CDR2 are SGHVS and FQNEAQ.

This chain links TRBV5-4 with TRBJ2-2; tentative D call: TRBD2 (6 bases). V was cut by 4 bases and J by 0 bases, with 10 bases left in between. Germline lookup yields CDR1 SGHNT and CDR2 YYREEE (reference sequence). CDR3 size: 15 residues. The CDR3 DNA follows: TGTGCCAGCAGCGGACCGGGAGCGAACACCGGGGAGCTGTTTTTT. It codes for CASSGPGANTGELFF.